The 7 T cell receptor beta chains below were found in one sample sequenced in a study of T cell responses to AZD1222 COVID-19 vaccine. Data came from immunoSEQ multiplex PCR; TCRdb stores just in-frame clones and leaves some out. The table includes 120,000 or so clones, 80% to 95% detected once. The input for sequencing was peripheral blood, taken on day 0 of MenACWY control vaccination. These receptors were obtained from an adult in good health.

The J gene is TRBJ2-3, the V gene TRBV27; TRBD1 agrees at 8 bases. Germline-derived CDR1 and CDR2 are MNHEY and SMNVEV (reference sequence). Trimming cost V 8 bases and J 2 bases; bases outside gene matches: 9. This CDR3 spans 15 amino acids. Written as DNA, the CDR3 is TGTGCCAGCCAGGCCTGGACAGGGACCACAGATACGCAGTATTTT. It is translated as CASQAWTGTTDTQYF.

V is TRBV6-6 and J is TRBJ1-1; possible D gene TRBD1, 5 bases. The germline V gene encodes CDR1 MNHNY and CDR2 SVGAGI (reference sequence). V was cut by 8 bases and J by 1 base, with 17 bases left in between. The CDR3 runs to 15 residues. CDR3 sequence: CASVVAGRANTEAFF. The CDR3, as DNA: TGTGCCAGCGTGGTGGCAGGGCGAGCGAACACTGAAGCTTTCTTT.

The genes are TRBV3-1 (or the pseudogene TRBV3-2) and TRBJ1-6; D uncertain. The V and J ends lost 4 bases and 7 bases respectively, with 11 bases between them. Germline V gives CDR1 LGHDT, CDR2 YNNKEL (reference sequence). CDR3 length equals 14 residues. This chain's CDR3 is CASSLWGENSPLHF. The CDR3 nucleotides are TGTGCCAGCAGCCTTTGGGGTGAAAATTCACCCCTCCACTTT.

For the CDR3, the DNA is TGCAGCTCAAGGGTTACGGCAGGGGAGACCCAGTACTTC. Translation: CSSRVTAGETQYF. V gene TRBV29-1 combines with J gene TRBJ2-5, with D perhaps TRBD1 (5 bases). This CDR3 comprises 13 residues. V gave up 8 bases and J gave up 5 bases, with 18 bases separating them. The V gene's germline CDR1 is SQVTM and CDR2 ANQGSEA.

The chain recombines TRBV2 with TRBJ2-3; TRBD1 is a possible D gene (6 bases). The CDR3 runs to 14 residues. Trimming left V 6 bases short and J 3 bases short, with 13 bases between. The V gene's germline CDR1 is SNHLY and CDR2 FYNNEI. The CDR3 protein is CASSLQGGTDTQYF. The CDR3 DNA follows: TGTGCCAGCAGCTTACAAGGGGGTACAGATACGCAGTATTTT.

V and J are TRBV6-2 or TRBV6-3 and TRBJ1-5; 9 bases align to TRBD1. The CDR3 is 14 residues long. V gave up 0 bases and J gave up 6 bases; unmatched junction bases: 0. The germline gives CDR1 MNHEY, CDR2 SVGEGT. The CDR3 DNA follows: TGTGCCAGCAGTTACTCGACAGGGGGTCAGCCCCAGCATTTT. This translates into CASSYSTGGQPQHF.

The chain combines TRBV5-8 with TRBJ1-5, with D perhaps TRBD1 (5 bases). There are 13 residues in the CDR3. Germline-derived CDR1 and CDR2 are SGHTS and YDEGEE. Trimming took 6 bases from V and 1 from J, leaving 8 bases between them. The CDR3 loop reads CASTTESNQPQHF. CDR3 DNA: TGTGCCAGCACGACAGAGAGCAATCAGCCCCAGCATTTT.